One sample yielded the 17 T cell receptor beta chains listed below, sequenced in a study of T cell repertoires in cytomegalovirus infection. No cognate antigen is known for these TCRs. In TCRdb, the reads were re-called with MiXCR into one record per CDR3 protein. The table shows some 800,000 distinct CDR3 sequences, with about 33% occurring only once. The sequenced sample was cultured CD8+ T cells from PBMCs, obtained from culture after CMV antigen stimulation. The receptors originated from a human donor in good health (CMV status not recorded). Some clones in this sample may be carry-over from other donors' samples.

The gene calls are TRBV6-1 and TRBJ2-5; 10 nucleotides agree with TRBD1. The CDR3 loop spans 19 amino acids. Unmatched junction bases numbered 23, after V lost 8 bases and J lost 5 bases. Germline values: CDR1 MNHNS, CDR2 SASEGT. The CDR3 loop is CASGLERDRGIRGIETQYF. CDR3 bases: TGTGCCAGCGGCCTTGAACGGGACAGGGGTATCAGGGGTATCGAGACCCAGTACTTC.

The J gene is TRBJ2-2, the V gene TRBV7-6; 7 bases are shared with TRBD2. The CDR3 covers 17 residues. Germline lookup yields CDR1 SGHVS and CDR2 FNYEAQ. The V gene end was trimmed by 0 bases and the J gene end by 2 bases; junction bases not matched to a gene: 6. CDR3 in DNA: TGTGCCAGCAGCTTAGCGAACGGGGGGATAAACACCGGGGAGCTGTTTTTT. Translation: CASSLANGGINTGELFF.

The rearrangement joins TRBV28 to TRBJ1-1; 10 bases are shared with TRBD1. The V gene end was trimmed by 3 bases and the J gene end by 5 bases; junction bases not matched to a gene: 3. The V gene's germline CDR1 is MDHEN and CDR2 SYDVKM. The CDR3 is 14 amino acids. CDR3 sequence reads: CASSLTGGKTEAFF. In nucleotides, the CDR3 is TGTGCCAGCAGTTTGACAGGGGGCAAAACTGAAGCTTTCTTT.

The sample holds many counts of this clonotype. The chain employs TRBV6-1 and TRBJ2-5; D perhaps matches TRBD1 (5 bases). CDR1 is MNHNS, CDR2 SASEGT, per germline. CDR3 length: 15 amino acids. V was pared by 3 bases and J by 2 bases, with 13 bases between. The CDR3 sequence is CASSDSHKGQETQYF. CDR3 nucleotides: TGTGCCAGCAGTGACTCCCACAAGGGGCAAGAGACCCAGTACTTC.

This clonotype was observed once. This clone may be a read error of a much larger clone one base away. The J gene is TRBJ2-7, the V gene TRBV6-5; 8 nucleotides align to TRBD1. CDR1 MNHEY and CDR2 SVGAGI come from the germline V gene. This CDR3 comprises 20 residues. The CDR3: CASSYSGQGGSVGGSYQQYF. CDR3 DNA: TGTGCCAGCAGTTACTCAGGACAGGGAGGTTCAGTCGGAGGTTCCTACCAGCAGTACTTC.

Notes on this clonotype: A junction boundary mismatches the germline segment, possibly from a read error. The rearrangement joins TRBV7-3 to TRBJ2-1, with 12 bases matching TRBD2. CDR3 size: 15 residues. Germline V gene sequence: CDR1 SGHTA, CDR2 FQGTGA. The CDR3 sequence: CVSSFGTSGYNEQFF. The CDR3 DNA reads TGTGTCAGCAGCTTTGGGACTAGCGGGTACAATGAGCAGTTCTTC.

The chain joins TRBV14 to TRBJ2-5; D may be TRBD1 or TRBD2 (5 bases each). Germline lookup yields CDR1 SGHDN and CDR2 FVKESK. The V gene lost 1 base and the J gene lost 2 bases, with 23 bases spanning the gap. CDR3 length: 19 residues. CDR3: CASSQGVGLGGRIQETQYF. The CDR3, as DNA: TGTGCCAGCAGCCAAGGAGTAGGGCTTGGGGGACGGATTCAAGAGACCCAGTACTTC.

The chain uses TRBV6-5 and TRBJ1-5; 7 bases map to TRBD1. Germline trimming cut 10 bases from V and 4 bases from J; bases unmatched to any gene: 10. The CDR3 is made up of 14 amino acids. Germline V gene data show CDR1 as MNHEY and CDR2 as SVGAGI. CDR3 amino acids: CATRGQGGNQPQHF. The CDR3 nucleotides read TGTGCCACCCGAGGGCAGGGGGGTAATCAGCCCCAGCATTTT.

The chain carries TRBV6-1 and TRBJ2-1; tentatively, D is TRBD1 (5 bases). Germline V gene lookup returns CDR1 MNHNS and CDR2 SASEGT. CDR3 size: 14 residues. V lost 2 bases, J lost 3 bases, and 8 bases lay in between. DNA of the CDR3: TGTGCCAGCAGTGAACAGGACAACTACAATGAGCAGTTCTTC. This sequence encodes CASSEQDNYNEQFF.

There are a few counts of this clonotype. This sequence joins TRBV7-9 and TRBJ2-7; 9 bases match TRBD1. This CDR3 has 15 residues. Per the germline V gene, CDR1 is SEHNR and CDR2 is FQNEAQ (reference sequence). After removal of 5 bases from V and 1 base from J, the junction contained 6 bases not matched to a gene. The DNA of the CDR3 is TGTGCCAGCAGCCAGAGGACAGGGGATTCCTACGAGCAGTACTTC. It specifies CASSQRTGDSYEQYF.

This chain joins TRBV24-1 and TRBJ2-1; TRBD2 aligns across 12 bases. The CDR3 extends over 19 amino acids. Germline V CDR1 and CDR2: KGHDR, SFDVKD. With V trimmed by 2 bases and J by 0 bases, 7 bases remained unmatched. The CDR3 nucleotides read TGTGCCACCAGTGATTCTGGACTAGCGGGGTCGAGCTCCTACAATGAGCAGTTCTTC. It specifies CATSDSGLAGSSSYNEQFF.

The sample holds a few counts of this clonotype. The V call is TRBV12-3 or TRBV12-4, the J call TRBJ1-1; D remains unclear. This CDR3 spans 15 amino acids. V lost 3 bases and J lost 1, with 12 bases in between. CDR3 nucleotide sequence: TGTGCCAGCAGTTTTCCTACATCGCGGAACACTGAAGCTTTCTTT. This sequence encodes CASSFPTSRNTEAFF.

J is TRBJ1-4 and V is TRBV10-2, with 7 bases aligning to TRBD1. This CDR3 region has 17 residues. V was pared by 0 bases and J by 6 bases, with 10 bases of the junction left unmatched. From germline, CDR1 is WSHSY and CDR2 SAAADI. DNA for the CDR3: TGCGCCAGCAGTGAGTCGACCGACAGGGAGCTTTATGAAAAACTGTTTTTT. Protein sequence: CASSESTDRELYEKLFF.

This clonotype was counted a few times. The rearrangement uses TRBV5-4 and TRBJ1-2; D unresolved. This CDR3 has 13 residues. Germline assignment: CDR1 SGHNT and CDR2 YYREEE (reference sequence). V shed 1 base and J shed 5 bases, with 9 bases lying between them. The CDR3 loop reads CASSLRTAYGYTF. The CDR3 DNA sequence: TGTGCCAGCAGCTTGCGGACGGCTTATGGCTACACCTTC.

V gene TRBV7-6 combines with J gene TRBJ2-1; D may be TRBD1 or TRBD2 (6 bases each). CDR1 and CDR2 from the germline V gene are SGHVS and FNYEAQ. Trimming stripped 8 bases from V and 7 bases from J, with 9 bases between. CDR3 size: 11 residues. CDR3 region: CASRGQNEQFF. Here the CDR3 DNA reads TGTGCCAGCCGGGGGCAGAATGAGCAGTTCTTC.

There are many counts of this clonotype. The chain links TRBV12-3 or TRBV12-4 to TRBJ2-1, with TRBD1 matching 8 bases. Trimming took 5 bases from V and 10 from J; bases not matched to a gene: 1. This CDR3 region has 11 residues. The CDR3 DNA follows: TGTGCCAGCAGTCCAGGGGGCGAGCAGTTCTTC. This codes for CASSPGGEQFF.

In this sample, this clonotype turned up a few times. This chain uses TRBV19 with TRBJ1-2; D is unclear. Germline lookup yields CDR1 LNHDA and CDR2 SQIVND (reference sequence). This CDR3 comprises 17 residues. V lost 5 bases, J lost 5 bases, and 24 bases lay in between. As DNA, the CDR3 is TGTGCCAGTAGTGGAAGTGTTGGAGCCCCACCGAGATATGGCTACACCTTC. Residues: CASSGSVGAPPRYGYTF. Full variable domain (rest looked up from reference TRBV19 and TRBJ1-2): DGGITQSPKYLFRKEGQNVTLSCEQNLNHDAMYWYRQDPGQGLRLIYYSQIVNDFQKGDIAEGYSVSREKKESFPLTVTSAQKNPTAFYLCASSGSVGAPPRYGYTFGSGTRLTVV.